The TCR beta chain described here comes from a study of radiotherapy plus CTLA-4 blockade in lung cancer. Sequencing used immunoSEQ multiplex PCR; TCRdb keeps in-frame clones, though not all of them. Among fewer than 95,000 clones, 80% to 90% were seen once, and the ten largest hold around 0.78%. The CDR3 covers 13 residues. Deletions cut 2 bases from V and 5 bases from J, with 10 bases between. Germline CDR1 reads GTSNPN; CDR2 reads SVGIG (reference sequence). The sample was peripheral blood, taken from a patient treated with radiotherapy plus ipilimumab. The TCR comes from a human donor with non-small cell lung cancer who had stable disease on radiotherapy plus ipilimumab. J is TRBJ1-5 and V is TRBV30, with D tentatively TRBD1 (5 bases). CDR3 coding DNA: TGTGCCTGGAGTTGGCAGGGAGATCAGCCCCAGCATTTT. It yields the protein CAWSWQGDQPQHF.